This is a list of T cell receptor beta chains from one sample in a study of lymphopenia after photon versus proton radiotherapy. Some clones are missing from TCRdb's copy, which holds only in-frame ones; the method was immunoSEQ multiplex PCR. This table has about 64,000 clones, approximately 90% appearing once. Specimen: peripheral blood, collected from a patient treated with proton-based radiotherapy. The receptors originated from an older man with esophageal cancer. Both conserved end residues are part of each CDR3. The D gene is left open where the match is weak. Clone size is shown for a subset of rows, as once, few, many or a class of expanded clone.

clone size | D gene | J gene | V gene | CDR3 DNA | CDR3 protein
few | - | TRBJ1-5 | TRBV6-6 | TGTGCCAGCAGCGAGTGGACAGATGATCAGCCCCAGCATTTT | CASSEWTDDQPQHF
- | - | TRBJ2-5 | TRBV5-6 | TGTGCCAGCAGCTTTACCGGTTTTCCAGCGGGAGAGACCCAGTACTTC | CASSFTGFPAGETQYF
- | - | TRBJ1-2 | TRBV30 | TGTGCCTGGAGTGTAGAACGCCATCCTGGCTACACCTTC | CAWSVERHPGYTF
- | TRBD2 | TRBJ2-7 | TRBV12-5 | TGTGCTAGTGGTTCCGAGACTAGCGGGGCCTACGAGCAGTACTTC | CASGSETSGAYEQYF
- | - | TRBJ2-4 | TRBV11-2 | TGTGCCAGCAGCCATAGCATAGGAGAACTAGCCAAAAACATTCAGTACTTC | CASSHSIGELAKNIQYF
- | TRBD2 | TRBJ2-5 | TRBV5-5 | TGTGCCAGCAGCTTGCTAGCGGGGGTCCAAGAGACCCAGTACTTC | CASSLLAGVQETQYF
- | - | TRBJ1-6 | TRBV6-5 | TGTGCCAGCAGTTACGGGTTCCAGGGGCCCCTCCACTTT | CASSYGFQGPLHF
- | - | TRBJ1-1 | TRBV27 | TGTGCCAGCAGTTTACGGCGGAATACGGGGGAAGCTTTCTTT | CASSLRRNTGEAFF
- | - | TRBJ1-1 | TRBV6-1 | TGTGCCAGCAGCCCCCTCGGGGGGGGCACTGAAGCTTTCTTT | CASSPLGGGTEAFF
once | - | TRBJ2-7 | TRBV6-6 | TGTGCCAGCAGTACCCTGGGGTCCTACGAGCAGTACTTC | CASSTLGSYEQYF
- | - | TRBJ1-3 | TRBV7-8 | TGTGCCAGCAGTCCGAGGGGTGCGGGAAACACCATATATTTT | CASSPRGAGNTIYF
- | TRBD1 | TRBJ1-2 | TRBV12-5 | TGTGCTAGTGGCTTTCTCCGGACAGGGGGTCTGGATGGCTACACCTTC | CASGFLRTGGLDGYTF
few | TRBD1 | TRBJ2-2 | TRBV2 | TGTGCCAGCAAGGGACAGGCGAACACCGGGGAGCTGTTTTTT | CASKGQANTGELFF
- | TRBD1 | TRBJ2-1 | TRBV5-1 | TGCGCCAGCAGCTCTAACAGGGGTGAGCAGTTCTTC | CASSSNRGEQFF
- | TRBD2 | TRBJ2-3 | TRBV4-1 | TGCGCCAGCAGCCAATTCGGACTAGCGGGGGGGCCCCGGGGCACAGATACGCAGTATTTT | CASSQFGLAGGPRGTDTQYF
- | TRBD2 | TRBJ2-3 | TRBV7-2 | TGTGCCAGCAGCGCTCGACTAGCGGCTAGCACAGATACGCAGTATTTT | CASSARLAASTDTQYF
- | TRBD1 | TRBJ2-3 | TRBV4-1 | TGCGCCAGCAGCCAGGGGACAGGGGTTGCAGATACGCAGTATTTT | CASSQGTGVADTQYF
- | - | TRBJ2-7 | TRBV7-9 | TGTGCCAGCAGCGCAGGACCGATATCCTACGAGCAGTACTTC | CASSAGPISYEQYF
- | - | TRBJ1-1 | TRBV10-3 | TGTGCCATCAGTGGGGCCAGCAACACTGAAGCTTTCTTT | CAISGASNTEAFF
- | - | TRBJ1-1 | TRBV2 | TGTGCCAGCAGTGAGATAAGGGCCCCCACTGAAGCTTTCTTT | CASSEIRAPTEAFF
- | TRBD2 | TRBJ2-7 | TRBV4-3 | TGCGCCAGCAGCCAAGGGCGGACGCCGGGAGGGTACGAGCAGTACTTC | CASSQGRTPGGYEQYF
- | TRBD1 | TRBJ1-1 | TRBV5-4 | TGTGCCAGCAGCTCGTTGGACAGGGCTGCCACTGAAGCTTTCTTT | CASSSLDRAATEAFF
once | - | TRBJ1-2 | TRBV11-2 | TGTGCCAGCAGCTCCACAATGGGACGGCCCTCAGAAGGCTACACCTTC | CASSSTMGRPSEGYTF
- | - | TRBJ2-5 | TRBV7-9 | TGTGCCAGCAGTTTGACCAGGGATAAAGAGACCCAGTACTTC | CASSLTRDKETQYF
- | - | TRBJ2-1 | TRBV29-1 | TGCAGCGTCGCTACAGGAGGACTTTACTACAATGAGCAGTTCTTC | CSVATGGLYYNEQFF
- | - | TRBJ2-3 | TRBV6-1 | TGTGCCAGCAGTGAGGTAGGCACAGATACGCAGTATTTT | CASSEVGTDTQYF
- | TRBD2 | TRBJ2-1 | TRBV27 | TGTGCCAGCAGTTTTCGCGGGACTAGCGGGGGCTCCTACAATGAGCAGTTCTTC | CASSFRGTSGGSYNEQFF
- | TRBD2 | TRBJ2-7 | TRBV5-5 | TGTGCCAGCAGCTTGGCTAGCGGGGGGCTGGAGCAGTACTTC | CASSLASGGLEQYF
- | - | TRBJ2-1 | TRBV9 | TGTGCCAGCAGCGTTCTTACAGACTTGAATGAGCAGTTCTTC | CASSVLTDLNEQFF
- | - | TRBJ1-5 | TRBV19 | TGTGCCAGTAGTAGAACAGGGATCGGTCAGCCCCAGCATTTT | CASSRTGIGQPQHF
- | - | TRBJ2-1 | TRBV10-3 | TGTGCCACCAGGACCCTCCTCTACAATGAGCAGTTCTTC | CATRTLLYNEQFF
- | TRBD2 | TRBJ2-5 | TRBV11-2 | TGTGCCAGCAGCCCGGGGCTGGCGGGGGAAGAGACCCAGTACTTC | CASSPGLAGEETQYF
few | - | TRBJ1-1 | TRBV9 | TGTGCCAGCAGCGTCCTTTCTATGGGGAACACTGAAGCTTTCTTT | CASSVLSMGNTEAFF
- | TRBD1 | TRBJ2-7 | TRBV2 | TGTGCCAGCAGCACACAGGGGCACCCTGCCTACGAGCAGTACTTC | CASSTQGHPAYEQYF
- | TRBD1 | TRBJ1-2 | TRBV5-6 | TGTGCCAGCCGCTCATTAGGGGGCGTTTCTCTTAACTATGGCTACACCTTC | CASRSLGGVSLNYGYTF
- | - | TRBJ1-4 | TRBV6-5 | TGTGCCAGCAGTTACGGCAGGGGTGAAAAACTGTTTTTT | CASSYGRGEKLFF
- | - | TRBJ1-2 | TRBV11-2 | TGTGCCAGCAGCTTAGAAACCAGGCCGTTCTATGGCTACACCTTC | CASSLETRPFYGYTF
- | - | TRBJ2-7 | TRBV10-3 | TGTGCCATCAGTGGCAGTACCTACGAGCAGTACTTC | CAISGSTYEQYF
- | - | TRBJ1-1 | TRBV4-3 | TGCGCCAGCAGCCAAGATGTGACACTTAACACTGAAGCTTTCTTT | CASSQDVTLNTEAFF
- | - | TRBJ1-2 | TRBV29-1 | TGCAGCGTTGAAGTGCCAGGCGGCTATTTCGGCTACACCTTC | CSVEVPGGYFGYTF
few | - | TRBJ2-7 | TRBV10-1 | TGCGCCAGCAGTGAGTCGAGGGCCTACGAGCAGTACTTC | CASSESRAYEQYF
- | - | TRBJ1-1 | TRBV18 | TGTGCCAGCTCACCTACCTCGGACATACGAACTCAGGCTTTCTTT | CASSPTSDIRTQAFF
- | TRBD1 | TRBJ2-7 | TRBV18 | TGTGCCAGCTCACCGAGGACAGGGGGTGGCGAGCAGTACTTC | CASSPRTGGGEQYF
once | - | TRBJ2-7 | TRBV12-2 | TGTGCAAGTCGCTTAGCGCATATCTCCCTAACCGACCGCAACTACGAGCAGTACTTC | CASRLAHISLTDRNYEQYF
- | TRBD1 | TRBJ1-1 | TRBV7-8 | TGTGCCAGCAGCTTGGACAGGGTAGTCCCTGAAGCTTTCTTT | CASSLDRVVPEAFF
- | TRBD1 | TRBJ2-3 | TRBV4-1 | TGCGCCAGCAGCCACGGGGGACAGGGAAACTCGGACACAGATACGCAGTATTTT | CASSHGGQGNSDTDTQYF
- | TRBD1 | TRBJ2-7 | TRBV2 | TGTGCCAGCAGTGAAGCTTGGACAGGCTACGAGCAGTACTTC | CASSEAWTGYEQYF
- | - | TRBJ1-2 | TRBV6-1 | TGTGCCAGCGTGATGACGGGATCGGACCCGTATGGCTACACCTTC | CASVMTGSDPYGYTF
- | - | TRBJ2-7 | TRBV11-2 | TGTGCCAGCAGCCCCCGGGGGCCCTACGAGCAGTACTTC | CASSPRGPYEQYF
- | - | TRBJ2-7 | TRBV6-5 | TGTGCCAGCAGTTACGCTAGTTGGACTTACGAGCAGTACTTC | CASSYASWTYEQYF
once | - | TRBJ2-2 | TRBV7-9 | TGTGCCAGCAGCTTAGTCCCCCTAACCGGGGAGCTGTTTTTT | CASSLVPLTGELFF
- | - | TRBJ2-7 | TRBV5-1 | TGCGCCAGCAGCTTGGCCTCCGCATCAGGGTACGAGCAGTACTTC | CASSLASASGYEQYF
- | - | TRBJ1-1 | TRBV5-6 | TGTGCCAGCAGCGGGGGGATCGCTGAAGCTTTCTTT | CASSGGIAEAFF